The rows below give T cell receptor beta chains drawn from one sample of a study of T cell responses to AZD1222 COVID-19 vaccine. Here immunoSEQ multiplex PCR was the method, and the copy in TCRdb shows in-frame clones only, minus some. The table has some 130,000 clones, approximately 84% seen once. The input for sequencing was peripheral blood, taken on day 0 of AZD1222 vaccination. The origin of the receptors is an adult in good health. CDR3s include the opening cysteine and the closing phenylalanine or tryptophan. The D gene is left open where the match is weak. Rows give clone size only sometimes, using once, few, many, or a class for an expanded clone.

d_call: -
v_call: TRBV24-1
clone_size: -
j_call: TRBJ1-5
cdr3_aa: CATSDSKPGGWDQPQHF
cdr3_nt: TGTGCCACCAGTGATTCCAAACCCGGAGGTTGGGATCAGCCCCAGCATTTT

d_call: -
v_call: TRBV5-4
clone_size: -
j_call: TRBJ1-2
cdr3_aa: CASSLEGTPGYTF
cdr3_nt: TGTGCCAGCAGCTTGGAGGGGACGCCCGGCTACACCTTC

d_call: TRBD2
v_call: TRBV4-1
clone_size: -
j_call: TRBJ2-1
cdr3_aa: CAGRLAGTSASSSYNEQFF
cdr3_nt: TGCGCCGGAAGACTAGCCGGGACTAGCGCATCCAGCTCCTACAATGAGCAGTTCTTC

d_call: TRBD2
v_call: TRBV6-1
clone_size: once
j_call: TRBJ2-7
cdr3_aa: CASSDVGRGGQSF
cdr3_nt: TGTGCCAGCAGTGACGTAGGACGGGGGGGGCAGAGCTTC

d_call: -
v_call: TRBV5-4
clone_size: -
j_call: TRBJ2-3
cdr3_aa: CASTTMGRDTTPSTDTQYF
cdr3_nt: TGTGCCAGCACAACGATGGGCAGGGACACCACCCCAAGCACAGATACGCAGTATTTT

d_call: TRBD1
v_call: TRBV5-1
clone_size: -
j_call: TRBJ1-2
cdr3_aa: CASSLDGDSIYGYTF
cdr3_nt: TGCGCCAGCAGCTTGGATGGGGACAGTATCTACGGCTACACCTTC

d_call: -
v_call: TRBV25-1
clone_size: once
j_call: TRBJ2-7
cdr3_aa: CASSDSGVIYEQYF
cdr3_nt: TGTGCCAGCAGTGATTCTGGGGTGATTTACGAGCAGTACTTC

d_call: -
v_call: TRBV30
clone_size: -
j_call: TRBJ1-5
cdr3_aa: CAWNRRDNQPQHF
cdr3_nt: TGTGCCTGGAACCGCAGGGACAATCAGCCCCAGCATTTT

d_call: TRBD1
v_call: TRBV3-1/TRBV3-2
clone_size: -
j_call: TRBJ2-7
cdr3_aa: CASSRTGYEQYF
cdr3_nt: TGTGCCAGCAGCCGGACAGGCTACGAGCAGTACTTC

d_call: TRBD1
v_call: TRBV7-9
clone_size: once
j_call: TRBJ1-2
cdr3_aa: CASRPPGTGWDFGYTF
cdr3_nt: TGTGCCAGCAGACCCCCCGGGACAGGGTGGGATTTTGGCTACACCTTC

d_call: -
v_call: TRBV14
clone_size: -
j_call: TRBJ1-2
cdr3_aa: CASSQDTRAYGYTF
cdr3_nt: TGTGCCAGCAGCCAAGATACGAGGGCCTATGGCTACACCTTC

d_call: TRBD2
v_call: TRBV7-3
clone_size: -
j_call: TRBJ2-3
cdr3_aa: CASSLFGGLVTDTQYF
cdr3_nt: TGTGCCAGCAGCTTATTCGGGGGGTTGGTAACAGATACGCAGTATTTT

d_call: TRBD2
v_call: TRBV7-3
clone_size: -
j_call: TRBJ2-3
cdr3_aa: CASSLGSGGSTDTQYF
cdr3_nt: TGTGCCAGCAGCTTAGGTAGCGGGGGGAGCACAGATACGCAGTATTTT

d_call: -
v_call: TRBV30
clone_size: -
j_call: TRBJ1-5
cdr3_aa: CAWGTGGGSNQPQHF
cdr3_nt: TGTGCCTGGGGAACGGGCGGTGGTAGCAATCAGCCCCAGCATTTT

d_call: -
v_call: TRBV25-1
clone_size: -
j_call: TRBJ1-2
cdr3_aa: CASSSVISSFGYTF
cdr3_nt: TGTGCCAGCAGTTCCGTAATATCCTCATTTGGCTACACCTTC

d_call: -
v_call: TRBV5-1
clone_size: -
j_call: TRBJ2-2
cdr3_aa: CASSLSRDDKGGLFF
cdr3_nt: TGCGCCAGCAGCCTGAGCCGGGACGATAAAGGGGGGCTGTTTTTT

d_call: TRBD1
v_call: TRBV7-9
clone_size: few
j_call: TRBJ1-2
cdr3_aa: CASSSTGTGLYGYTF
cdr3_nt: TGTGCCAGCAGCTCAACCGGGACAGGGCTGTATGGCTACACCTTC

d_call: -
v_call: TRBV4-1
clone_size: few
j_call: TRBJ1-1
cdr3_aa: CASSPRTQQRAGTEAFF
cdr3_nt: TGCGCCAGCAGCCCACGGACGCAGCAGAGAGCGGGAACTGAAGCTTTCTTT

d_call: -
v_call: TRBV19
clone_size: -
j_call: TRBJ1-5
cdr3_aa: CASSISGAGNQPQHF
cdr3_nt: TGTGCCAGTAGTATTTCAGGGGCGGGCAATCAGCCCCAGCATTTT

d_call: TRBD1
v_call: TRBV5-1
clone_size: -
j_call: TRBJ2-3
cdr3_aa: CASSLNRGADTQYF
cdr3_nt: TGCGCCAGCAGCTTGAACAGGGGGGCAGATACGCAGTATTTT

d_call: -
v_call: TRBV18
clone_size: -
j_call: TRBJ2-1
cdr3_aa: CASSPIPTGYNEQFF
cdr3_nt: TGTGCCAGCTCACCGATTCCTACAGGGTACAATGAGCAGTTCTTC

d_call: -
v_call: TRBV6-5
clone_size: -
j_call: TRBJ1-3
cdr3_aa: CASSPGNFVGNTIYF
cdr3_nt: TGTGCCAGCAGTCCCGGGAACTTCGTTGGAAACACCATATATTTT

d_call: -
v_call: TRBV30
clone_size: -
j_call: TRBJ1-1
cdr3_aa: CAWSLVTGSTEAFF
cdr3_nt: TGTGCCTGGAGCCTTGTGACAGGTTCCACTGAAGCTTTCTTT

d_call: TRBD1
v_call: TRBV14
clone_size: -
j_call: TRBJ2-1
cdr3_aa: CASSHQGDHFNNEQFF
cdr3_nt: TGTGCCAGCAGCCACCAGGGGGATCACTTCAACAATGAGCAGTTCTTC

d_call: TRBD1
v_call: TRBV5-1
clone_size: -
j_call: TRBJ1-2
cdr3_aa: CASTYLTGLPGGYGYTF
cdr3_nt: TGCGCCAGCACCTATTTGACAGGTCTCCCAGGGGGCTATGGCTACACCTTC

d_call: -
v_call: TRBV28
clone_size: few
j_call: TRBJ1-6
cdr3_aa: CASTHQEVVSGQSSSPLHF
cdr3_nt: TGTGCCAGCACACACCAAGAAGTAGTCTCTGGACAGTCGAGCTCACCCCTCCACTTT

d_call: -
v_call: TRBV2
clone_size: -
j_call: TRBJ1-5
cdr3_aa: CASNQDSNQPQHF
cdr3_nt: TGTGCCAGCAACCAGGATAGCAATCAGCCCCAGCATTTT

d_call: -
v_call: TRBV7-2
clone_size: -
j_call: TRBJ1-2
cdr3_aa: CASSRGRDYGYTF
cdr3_nt: TGTGCCAGCAGTCGGGGAAGGGACTATGGCTACACCTTC

d_call: -
v_call: TRBV3-1/TRBV3-2
clone_size: -
j_call: TRBJ2-1
cdr3_aa: CASSAQGSYNEQFF
cdr3_nt: TGTGCCAGCAGCGCCCAGGGGTCCTACAATGAGCAGTTCTTC

d_call: -
v_call: TRBV6-5
clone_size: -
j_call: TRBJ1-1
cdr3_aa: CASSYWGGEAFF
cdr3_nt: TGTGCCAGCAGTTACTGGGGGGGGGAAGCTTTCTTT

d_call: -
v_call: TRBV7-9
clone_size: -
j_call: TRBJ2-7
cdr3_aa: CASSLARTGTYEQYF
cdr3_nt: TGTGCCAGCAGCTTAGCCAGGACGGGCACCTACGAGCAGTACTTC

d_call: -
v_call: TRBV6-1
clone_size: -
j_call: TRBJ1-5
cdr3_aa: CASSEHPGLNQPQHF
cdr3_nt: TGTGCCAGCAGTGAACACCCTGGTCTTAATCAGCCCCAGCATTTT

d_call: -
v_call: TRBV28
clone_size: -
j_call: TRBJ2-7
cdr3_aa: CASSYVRARYEQYF
cdr3_nt: TGTGCCAGCAGTTACGTTCGAGCCCGGTACGAGCAGTACTTC

d_call: -
v_call: TRBV6-1
clone_size: few
j_call: TRBJ1-1
cdr3_aa: CASSEAGHTEAFF
cdr3_nt: TGTGCCAGCAGTGAAGCGGGCCACACTGAAGCTTTCTTT

d_call: -
v_call: TRBV11-1
clone_size: -
j_call: TRBJ2-2
cdr3_aa: CASSLKIGELFF
cdr3_nt: TGTGCCAGCAGCTTGAAAATCGGGGAGCTGTTTTTT

d_call: TRBD1
v_call: TRBV9
clone_size: -
j_call: TRBJ2-3
cdr3_aa: CASRGTGDTQYF
cdr3_nt: TGTGCCAGCAGGGGGACAGGGGATACGCAGTATTTT

d_call: -
v_call: TRBV25-1
clone_size: -
j_call: TRBJ1-5
cdr3_aa: CASSEGSGNQPQHF
cdr3_nt: TGTGCCAGCAGTGAAGGGTCAGGCAATCAGCCCCAGCATTTT

d_call: -
v_call: TRBV4-1
clone_size: -
j_call: TRBJ2-2
cdr3_aa: CASSQDGGADTGELFF
cdr3_nt: TGCGCCAGCAGCCAAGATGGAGGGGCGGACACCGGGGAGCTGTTTTTT

d_call: -
v_call: TRBV30
clone_size: -
j_call: TRBJ1-4
cdr3_aa: CAWTGTQVNEKLFF
cdr3_nt: TGTGCCTGGACCGGGACACAAGTTAATGAAAAACTGTTTTTT

d_call: -
v_call: TRBV19
clone_size: -
j_call: TRBJ2-1
cdr3_aa: CASSIDSPSLGRPSYNEQFF
cdr3_nt: TGTGCCAGTAGTATAGACTCCCCCTCCCTCGGACGGCCCTCCTACAATGAGCAGTTCTTC

d_call: TRBD1
v_call: TRBV6-6
clone_size: -
j_call: TRBJ2-7
cdr3_aa: CASSYSGQPYEQYF
cdr3_nt: TGTGCCAGCAGTTACTCGGGACAGCCCTACGAGCAGTACTTC

d_call: -
v_call: TRBV30
clone_size: -
j_call: TRBJ1-2
cdr3_aa: CAWSSGLNGYTF
cdr3_nt: TGTGCCTGGAGTTCGGGGCTGAATGGCTACACCTTC

d_call: -
v_call: TRBV6-4
clone_size: -
j_call: TRBJ2-3
cdr3_aa: CASSDGRTDTQYF
cdr3_nt: TGTGCCAGCAGTGACGGCAGAACAGATACGCAGTATTTT

d_call: -
v_call: TRBV5-1
clone_size: few
j_call: TRBJ1-2
cdr3_aa: CASRDFRTVDGGYTF
cdr3_nt: TGCGCCAGCAGAGATTTTCGGACAGTGGACGGTGGCTACACCTTC

d_call: -
v_call: TRBV5-1
clone_size: -
j_call: TRBJ1-1
cdr3_aa: CASSLRGKENTEAFF
cdr3_nt: TGCGCCAGCAGCCTCCGGGGGAAGGAGAACACTGAAGCTTTCTTT

d_call: -
v_call: TRBV6-4
clone_size: -
j_call: TRBJ1-2
cdr3_aa: CANWAVSGRYGYTF
cdr3_nt: TGTGCCAACTGGGCAGTCTCTGGACGTTATGGCTACACCTTC

d_call: -
v_call: TRBV12-3/TRBV12-4
clone_size: -
j_call: TRBJ1-5
cdr3_aa: CASSTDLQPQHF
cdr3_nt: TGTGCCAGCAGTACAGATTTGCAGCCCCAGCATTTT

d_call: -
v_call: TRBV30
clone_size: -
j_call: TRBJ2-7
cdr3_aa: CAWRGNYEQYF
cdr3_nt: TGTGCCTGGAGGGGAAACTACGAGCAGTACTTC

d_call: -
v_call: TRBV15
clone_size: -
j_call: TRBJ1-2
cdr3_aa: CATSRDREAPYGYTF
cdr3_nt: TGTGCCACCAGCAGAGACCGGGAGGCCCCTTATGGCTACACCTTC

d_call: TRBD1
v_call: TRBV29-1
clone_size: few
j_call: TRBJ1-2
cdr3_aa: CSVEDRGKGGAYGYTF
cdr3_nt: TGCAGCGTTGAGGACAGGGGAAAAGGGGGGGCCTATGGCTACACCTTC

d_call: -
v_call: TRBV5-8
clone_size: -
j_call: TRBJ1-5
cdr3_aa: CASSLGSRAGNQPQHF
cdr3_nt: TGTGCCAGCAGCTTGGGGAGCAGGGCCGGCAATCAGCCCCAGCATTTT

d_call: TRBD1
v_call: TRBV6-4
clone_size: -
j_call: TRBJ1-5
cdr3_aa: CASSGTGGNQPQHF
cdr3_nt: TGTGCCAGCAGCGGGACAGGGGGCAATCAGCCCCAGCATTTT